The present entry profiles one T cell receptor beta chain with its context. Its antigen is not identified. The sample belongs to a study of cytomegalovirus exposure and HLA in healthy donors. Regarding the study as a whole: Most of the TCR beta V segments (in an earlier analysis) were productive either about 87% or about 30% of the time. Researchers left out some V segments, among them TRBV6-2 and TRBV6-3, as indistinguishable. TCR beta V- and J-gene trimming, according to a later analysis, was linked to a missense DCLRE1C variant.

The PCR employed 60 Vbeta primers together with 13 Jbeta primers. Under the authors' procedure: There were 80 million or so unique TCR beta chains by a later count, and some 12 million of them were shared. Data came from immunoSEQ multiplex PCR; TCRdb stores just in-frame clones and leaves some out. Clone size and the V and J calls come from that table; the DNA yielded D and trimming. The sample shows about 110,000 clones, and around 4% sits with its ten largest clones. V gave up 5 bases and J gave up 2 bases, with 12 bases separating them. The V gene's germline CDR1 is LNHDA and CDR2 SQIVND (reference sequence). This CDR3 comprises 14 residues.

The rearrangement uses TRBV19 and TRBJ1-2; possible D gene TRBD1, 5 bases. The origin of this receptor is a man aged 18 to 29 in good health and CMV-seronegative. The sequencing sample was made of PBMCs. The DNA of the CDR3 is TGTGCCAGTAGTTTCCCGGGGGAGAACTATGGCTACACCTTC. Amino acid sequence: CASSFPGENYGYTF.